The present T cell receptor beta chain was sequenced within a study of regulatory T cells in long-lasting Graves disease. General study results and limits: Among samples with persistent disease, TRBV28, TRBJ1-2 and TRBJ2-5 were favored. A limited number of samples was an acknowledged limitation.

This clonotype was seen at least ten times. The antigen is not known. Time point reported: newly diagnosed GD, antithyroid drugs for less than 3 months. From PBMCs, RNA was extracted and then used to make the TCR library. In this cohort, patients came from an endocrinology department located in Xi'an, China. Staff drew about 10 milliliters of peripheral blood into EDTA tubes. Combining iRepertoire HTBI primers with Arm-PCR of CDR3 regions, the authors built TCR beta libraries. TCRdb re-called the multiplex PCR reads through MiXCR, storing one row per CDR3 protein. In the table there are about 370,000 distinct CDR3 sequences, roughly 16% of which are singletons. This CDR3 contains 16 residues. The V segment lost 2 bases and the J segment 2 bases; nucleotides outside the gene matches: 5.

The genes are TRBV12-3 or TRBV12-4 and TRBJ2-1, with 8 bases lining up with TRBD1. Here the sequenced sample was peripheral blood mononuclear cells (PBMCs), taken at new diagnosis, from a patient treated with antithyroid drugs. The TCR comes from a female donor with Graves disease. CDR3 sequence reads: CASSLRDRTTYNEQFF. CDR3 coding DNA: TGTGCCAGCAGTTTAAGGGACAGGACAACCTACAATGAGCAGTTCTTC.